The 18 T cell receptor beta chains listed next were all sequenced from one sample in a study of blood T cell repertoires in COVID-19. Method: immunoSEQ multiplex PCR; TCRdb's copy keeps in-frame clones and lacks some. The table lists about 39,000 clones, just over 85% of them singletons, with around 5.2% in the top ten. Sequenced input: peripheral blood. These receptors all come from a man between 35 and 55 years old with active COVID-19.

J is TRBJ2-5 and V is TRBV2; TRBD2 matches at 12 bases. V shed 4 bases and J 7 bases; nucleotides not matched to a gene: 7. The V gene's germline CDR1 is SNHLY and CDR2 FYNNEI. The CDR3 sequence is 15 residues long. Written as DNA, the CDR3 is TGTGCCAGCAGTGGACTAGCGGGGGCCCCCGGGACCCAGTACTTC. Translating gives CASSGLAGAPGTQYF. The complete variable domain, with remaining parts taken from reference TRBV2 and TRBJ2-5, reads EPEVTQTPSHQVTQMGQEVILRCVPISNHLYFYWYRQILGQKVEFLVSFYNNEISEKSEIFDDQFSVERPDGSNFTLKIRSTKLEDSAMYFCASSGLAGAPGTQYFGPGTRLLVL.

This rearrangement joins TRBV9 to TRBJ1-3, with D unclear. This CDR3 region has 14 residues. The germline V gene encodes CDR1 SGDLS and CDR2 YYNGEE. Trimming shortened V by 0 bases and J by 0 bases, and 4 bases separated the two germline ends. This CDR3 reads CASSVVSSGNTIYF. The CDR3 DNA reads TGTGCCAGCAGCGTAGTCAGCTCTGGAAACACCATATATTTT. Full variable domain (remainder filled in from reference TRBV9 and TRBJ1-3): DSGVTQTPKHLITATGQRVTLRCSPRSGDLSVYWYQQSLDQGLQFLIQYYNGEERAKGNILERFSAQQFPDLHSELNLSSLELGDSALYFCASSVVSSGNTIYFGEGSWLTVV.

The V gene is TRBV27, the J gene TRBJ1-6; D is possibly TRBD1 (6 bases). Germline V gene lookup returns CDR1 MNHEY and CDR2 SMNVEV (reference sequence). The ends were cut back, 6 bases at V and 5 bases at J, with 11 bases in the middle. This CDR3 spans 14 amino acids. Written as DNA, the CDR3 is TGTGCCAGCAGAAAGGACAGAGATAATTCACCCCTCCACTTT. It is translated as CASRKDRDNSPLHF.

The rearrangement joins TRBV7-9 to TRBJ2-3, with TRBD2 identical over 7 bases. The trim removed 0 bases at V and 0 bases at J, leaving 3 bases unmatched. Germline assignment: CDR1 SEHNR and CDR2 FQNEAQ (reference sequence). The CDR3 has 16 amino acids. The CDR3, as DNA: TGTGCCAGCAGCTTAGCGGCTAGCGGAAGCACAGATACGCAGTATTTT. This encodes CASSLAASGSTDTQYF.

The chain employs TRBV27 and TRBJ2-7; maybe TRBD1 (5 bases). Trimming removed 3 bases at V and 2 bases at J, with 14 bases between. The CDR3 is made up of 15 amino acids. The germline gives CDR1 MNHEY, CDR2 SMNVEV (reference sequence). CDR3 region: CASSFQGLPPYEQYF. The CDR3 DNA sequence: TGTGCCAGCAGTTTCCAGGGTCTCCCTCCCTACGAGCAGTACTTC.

The chain uses TRBV7-6 and TRBJ2-1; TRBD2 might be the D (5 bases). The CDR3 length is 15 residues. V lost 4 bases and J 1 base, leaving 11 bases between the germline ends. Germline CDR1 and CDR2: SGHVS and FNYEAQ. DNA of the CDR3: TGTGCCAGCAGCTCCCGAAGGAGGTCCTACAATGAGCAGTTCTTC. The encoded protein is CASSSRRRSYNEQFF.

This clone came up a few times. This rearrangement joins TRBV27 to TRBJ2-2; 13 bases map to TRBD2. Trimming removed 4 bases from V and 6 bases from J; junction bases left unmatched: 11. Germline CDR1 reads MNHEY; CDR2 reads SMNVEV (reference sequence). The length of the CDR3 is 18 residues. The DNA of the CDR3 is TGTGCCAGCAGTTCCAGGACTAGCGGGAGCCCCCTTGCCGGGGAGCTGTTTTTT. It specifies CASSSRTSGSPLAGELFF.

This chain uses TRBV29-1 with TRBJ2-6, with TRBD2 as a possible D gene (5 bases). Germline CDR1 SQVTM, CDR2 ANQGSEA. CDR3 length: 14 amino acids. V lost 6 bases, J lost 4 bases, and 13 bases lay in between. The CDR3 DNA reads as TGCAGCGTCCCCTCGAGCGGCGGGGCCAACGTCCTGACTTTC. Translation gives CSVPSSGGANVLTF.

The J gene is TRBJ2-1, the V gene TRBV5-6, with 7 bases identical to TRBD1. The junction had 10 bases not matched to a gene; V was cut back by 4 bases and J by 6 bases. Germline CDR1 SGHDT, CDR2 YYEEEE. The CDR3 sequence is 15 residues long. For the CDR3, the DNA is TGTGCCAGCAGCCCAGTATTTGACAGGGTCAATGAGCAGTTCTTC. It is translated as CASSPVFDRVNEQFF.

This chain joins TRBV12-3 or TRBV12-4 and TRBJ2-5; 8 bases map to TRBD1. This CDR3 is 13 amino acids long. The ends lost 9 bases at V and 4 bases at J; junction bases unmatched: 7. The CDR3 bases are TGTGCCAGTTCCGACAGGGGAAGAGAGACCCAGTACTTC. Its translation is CASSDRGRETQYF.

The chain carries TRBV4-1 and TRBJ2-7; 9 positions match TRBD1. Germline CDR1 and CDR2: MGHRA and YSYEKL. V shed 5 bases, J shed 0 bases, and the junction held 5 bases outside the gene matches. The CDR3 has 15 residues. The CDR3 DNA is TGCGCCAGCAGCTTACAGGGACAGGGCTCCTACGAGCAGTACTTC. As protein: CASSLQGQGSYEQYF.

This chain joins TRBV27 and TRBJ2-1; TRBD2 matches at 13 bases. With 4 bases clipped from V and 8 bases from J, the junction kept 8 bases outside the gene matches. The CDR3 is made up of 16 amino acids. CDR1 is MNHEY and CDR2 is SMNVEV in the germline V gene (reference sequence). The CDR3 DNA reads as TGTGCCAGCAGTTCTACTAGCGGGAGGGCCATAGATGAGCAGTTCTTC. This sequence encodes CASSSTSGRAIDEQFF.

This chain connects TRBV4-1 to TRBJ1-4; 7 nucleotides match TRBD1. The germline V gene encodes CDR1 MGHRA and CDR2 YSYEKL. CDR3 length: 19 amino acids. V gave up 5 bases and J gave up 5 bases; unmatched junction bases: 20. The CDR3 nucleotides are TGCGCCAGCAGCTATGGTGGGGACAGCGCTCTGTGGGGAAATGAAAAACTGTTTTTT. Residues: CASSYGGDSALWGNEKLFF.

The rearrangement links TRBV9 to TRBJ2-7, with D possibly being TRBD2 (5 bases). The CDR3 has 13 residues. Between the trimmed V and J ends, which lost 7 bases and 1 base, there was a span of 12 bases. Germline V lookup: CDR1 SGDLS, CDR2 YYNGEE. The CDR3 is CASGPRGSYEQYF. The CDR3 nucleotides are TGTGCCAGCGGTCCCCGGGGATCCTACGAGCAGTACTTC. Supplemented by reference TRBV9 and TRBJ2-7, the full variable domain reads DSGVTQTPKHLITATGQRVTLRCSPRSGDLSVYWYQQSLDQGLQFLIQYYNGEERAKGNILERFSAQQFPDLHSELNLSSLELGDSALYFCASGPRGSYEQYFGPGTRLTVT.

V is TRBV28 and J is TRBJ2-3; 8 nucleotides line up with TRBD2. The CDR3 is 14 amino acids. Germline V lookup: CDR1 MDHEN, CDR2 SYDVKM. Unmatched junction bases numbered 4, after V lost 5 bases and J lost 3 bases. The CDR3 reads CASSPSGGTDTQYF. The CDR3 DNA is TGTGCCAGCAGTCCCTCGGGAGGGACAGATACGCAGTATTTT.

The rearrangement uses TRBV19 and TRBJ2-1, with TRBD2 matching over 10 bases. V gave up 5 bases and J gave up 5 bases; unmatched junction bases: 6. Germline-derived CDR1 and CDR2 are LNHDA and SQIVND (reference sequence). CDR3 length: 15 residues. The CDR3 DNA is TGTGCCAGTAGTTCACTAGCGGGACTTAACAATGAGCAGTTCTTC. Protein sequence: CASSSLAGLNNEQFF. Full variable domain (rest looked up from reference TRBV19 and TRBJ2-1): DGGITQSPKYLFRKEGQNVTLSCEQNLNHDAMYWYRQDPGQGLRLIYYSQIVNDFQKGDIAEGYSVSREKKESFPLTVTSAQKNPTAFYLCASSSLAGLNNEQFFGPGTRLTVL.

The J gene is TRBJ1-1, the V gene TRBV5-1, with 7 bases that match TRBD1. Germline V gives CDR1 SGHRS, CDR2 YFSETQ. The CDR3 totals 14 residues. V dropped 5 bases and J dropped 1; count of bases not matched to a gene: 5. The CDR3 DNA is TGCGCCAGCAGGTCTACAGGGGAGAACACTGAAGCTTTCTTT. Its translation is CASRSTGENTEAFF.

V is TRBV6-4 and J is TRBJ1-2; no clear D. The CDR3 is 18 residues long. CDR1 is MRHNA and CDR2 is SNTAGT in the germline V gene. With 2 bases removed from V and 3 bases from J, the gap between germline ends came to 22 bases. The CDR3 sequence is CASSDLTINSPGYYGYTF. Here the CDR3 DNA reads TGTGCCAGCAGTGACCTAACGATCAACAGCCCTGGGTACTATGGCTACACCTTC.